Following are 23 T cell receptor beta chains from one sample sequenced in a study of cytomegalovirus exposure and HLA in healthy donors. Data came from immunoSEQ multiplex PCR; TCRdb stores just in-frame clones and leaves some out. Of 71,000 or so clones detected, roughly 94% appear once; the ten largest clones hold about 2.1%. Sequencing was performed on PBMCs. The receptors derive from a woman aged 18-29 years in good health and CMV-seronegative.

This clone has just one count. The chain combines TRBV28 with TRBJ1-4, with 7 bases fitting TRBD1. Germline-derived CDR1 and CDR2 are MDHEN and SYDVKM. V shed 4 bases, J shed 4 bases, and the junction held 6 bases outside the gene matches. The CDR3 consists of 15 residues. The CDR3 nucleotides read TGTGCCAGCAGTTGGCCGGGACAGCGTAATGAAAAACTGTTTTTT. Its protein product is CASSWPGQRNEKLFF.

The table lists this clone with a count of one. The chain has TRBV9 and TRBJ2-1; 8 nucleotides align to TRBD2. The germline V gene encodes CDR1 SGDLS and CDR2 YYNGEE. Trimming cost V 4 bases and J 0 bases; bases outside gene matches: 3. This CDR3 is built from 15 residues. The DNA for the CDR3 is TGTGCCAGCAGCTTAGGACTAGCCTCCTACAATGAGCAGTTCTTC. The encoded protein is CASSLGLASYNEQFF.

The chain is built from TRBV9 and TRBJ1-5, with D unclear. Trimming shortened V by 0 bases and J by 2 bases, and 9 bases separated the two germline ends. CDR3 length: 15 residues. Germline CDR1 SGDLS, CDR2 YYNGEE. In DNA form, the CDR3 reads TGTGCCAGCAGCGTAGGAGGGATGGGCAATCAGCCCCAGCATTTT. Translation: CASSVGGMGNQPQHF. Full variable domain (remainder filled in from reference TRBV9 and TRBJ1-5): DSGVTQTPKHLITATGQRVTLRCSPRSGDLSVYWYQQSLDQGLQFLIQYYNGEERAKGNILERFSAQQFPDLHSELNLSSLELGDSALYFCASSVGGMGNQPQHFGDGTRLSIL.

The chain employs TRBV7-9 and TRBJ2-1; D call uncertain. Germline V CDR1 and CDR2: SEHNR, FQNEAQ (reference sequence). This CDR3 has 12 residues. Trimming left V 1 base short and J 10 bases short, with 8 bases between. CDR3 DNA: TGTGCCAGCAGCTTAGGGCCCGGGGAGCAGTTCTTC. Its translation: CASSLGPGEQFF.

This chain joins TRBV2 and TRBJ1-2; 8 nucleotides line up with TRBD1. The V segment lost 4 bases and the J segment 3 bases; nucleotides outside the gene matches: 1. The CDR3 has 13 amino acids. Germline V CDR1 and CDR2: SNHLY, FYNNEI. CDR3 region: CASSVQGDYGYTF. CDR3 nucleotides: TGTGCCAGCAGTGTACAGGGGGACTATGGCTACACCTTC.

The CDR3 DNA follows: TGTGCCAGCCTGTCGCTAGTTCCGCAGGAAGCTTTCTTT. It encodes CASLSLVPQEAFF. V is TRBV6-5 and J is TRBJ1-1; D is uncertain. Trimming shortened V by 8 bases and J by 8 bases, and 18 bases separated the two germline ends. The germline V gene encodes CDR1 MNHEY and CDR2 SVGAGI. The length of the CDR3 is 13 residues.

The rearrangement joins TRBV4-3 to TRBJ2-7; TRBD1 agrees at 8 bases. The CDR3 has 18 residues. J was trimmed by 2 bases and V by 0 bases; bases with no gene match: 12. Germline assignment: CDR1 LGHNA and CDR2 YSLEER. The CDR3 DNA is TGCGCCAGCAGCCAAGAGATTTTGGGACAGGATATTACCTACGAGCAGTACTTC. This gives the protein CASSQEILGQDITYEQYF.

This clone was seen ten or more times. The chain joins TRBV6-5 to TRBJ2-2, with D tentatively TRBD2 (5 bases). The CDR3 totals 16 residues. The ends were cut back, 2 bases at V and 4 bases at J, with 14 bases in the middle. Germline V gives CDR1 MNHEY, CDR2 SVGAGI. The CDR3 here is CASSYGQDRGTGELFF. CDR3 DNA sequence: TGTGCCAGCAGTTACGGTCAGGATCGGGGCACCGGGGAGCTGTTTTTT.

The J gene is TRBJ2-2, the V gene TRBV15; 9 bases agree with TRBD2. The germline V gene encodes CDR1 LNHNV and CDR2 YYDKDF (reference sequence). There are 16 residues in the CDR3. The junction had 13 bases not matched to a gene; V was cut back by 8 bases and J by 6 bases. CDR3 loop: CATGGGAGLASGELFF. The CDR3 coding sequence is TGTGCCACCGGGGGCGGGGCAGGACTAGCGTCCGGGGAGCTGTTTTTT.

DNA for the CDR3: TGCGCCAGCAGCCAAGAGGCTAGCCAGGTTAGGGAGCAGTTCTTC. It encodes CASSQEASQVREQFF. V usage is TRBV4-1 and J usage is TRBJ2-1, with a tentative D call TRBD2 (5 bases). Trimming pared 0 bases from V and 10 bases from J, leaving 16 bases between. Germline CDR1 MGHRA, CDR2 YSYEKL. The CDR3 is 15 residues long.

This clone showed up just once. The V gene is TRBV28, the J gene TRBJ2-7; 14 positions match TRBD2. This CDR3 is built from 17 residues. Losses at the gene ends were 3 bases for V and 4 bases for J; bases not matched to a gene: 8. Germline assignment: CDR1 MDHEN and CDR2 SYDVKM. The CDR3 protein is CASSFPGLAGDGYEQYF. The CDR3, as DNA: TGTGCCAGCAGTTTCCCGGGACTAGCGGGAGATGGGTACGAGCAGTACTTC.

The CDR3 DNA follows: TGTGCCACCAGCAGAGATCGGGGTACGCAGTACTTC. It encodes CATSRDRGTQYF. The gene calls are TRBV15 and TRBJ2-7; D might be TRBD2 (5 bases). Trimming shortened V by 0 bases and J by 9 bases, and 9 bases separated the two germline ends. This CDR3 spans 12 amino acids. The germline V gene encodes CDR1 LNHNV and CDR2 YYDKDF (reference sequence).

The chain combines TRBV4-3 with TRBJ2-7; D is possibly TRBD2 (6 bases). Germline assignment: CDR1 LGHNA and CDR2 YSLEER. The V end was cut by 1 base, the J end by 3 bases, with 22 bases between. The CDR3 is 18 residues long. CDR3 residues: CASSQAPYLGQGLYEQYF. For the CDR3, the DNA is TGCGCCAGCAGCCAAGCTCCCTATCTGGGTCAGGGACTCTACGAGCAGTACTTC.

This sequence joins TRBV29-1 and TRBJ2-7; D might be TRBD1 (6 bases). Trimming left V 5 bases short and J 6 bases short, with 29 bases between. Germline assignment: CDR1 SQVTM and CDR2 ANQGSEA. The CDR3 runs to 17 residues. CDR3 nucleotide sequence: TGCAGCGTTTACGGTACTTGGGGGCACGCTACGTCTAGCGAGCAGTACTTC. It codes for CSVYGTWGHATSSEQYF.

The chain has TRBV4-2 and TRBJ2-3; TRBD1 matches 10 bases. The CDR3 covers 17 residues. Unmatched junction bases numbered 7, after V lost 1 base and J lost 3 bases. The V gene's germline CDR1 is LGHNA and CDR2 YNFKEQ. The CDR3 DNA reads TGTGCCAGCAGCCAAGTGGGACAGGGGTTGGGTACAGATACGCAGTATTTT. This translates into CASSQVGQGLGTDTQYF.

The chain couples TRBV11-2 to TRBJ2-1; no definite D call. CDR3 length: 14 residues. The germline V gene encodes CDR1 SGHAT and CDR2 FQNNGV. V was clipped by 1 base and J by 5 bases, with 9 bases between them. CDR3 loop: CASSLVPGNNEQFF. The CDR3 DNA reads TGTGCCAGCAGCTTAGTGCCAGGAAACAATGAGCAGTTCTTC.

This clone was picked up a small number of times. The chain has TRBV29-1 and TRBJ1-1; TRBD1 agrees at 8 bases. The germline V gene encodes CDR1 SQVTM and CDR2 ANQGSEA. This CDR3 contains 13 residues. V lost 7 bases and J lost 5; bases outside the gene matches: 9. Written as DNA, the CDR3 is TGCAGCGGACAGACAGGGGTGGGGACTGAAGCTTTCTTT. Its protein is CSGQTGVGTEAFF.

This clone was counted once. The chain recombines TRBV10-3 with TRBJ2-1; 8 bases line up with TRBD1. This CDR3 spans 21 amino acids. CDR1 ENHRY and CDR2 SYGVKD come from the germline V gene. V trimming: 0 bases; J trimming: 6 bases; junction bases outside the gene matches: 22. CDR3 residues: CAISESGAGGAWDSPSNEQFF. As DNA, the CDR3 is TGTGCCATCAGTGAGTCTGGGGCAGGGGGCGCTTGGGATTCCCCCTCCAATGAGCAGTTCTTC.

The CDR3 protein is CASRPRLAGGEQYF. The CDR3 region has the DNA TGTGCCAGCAGACCTCGACTAGCGGGAGGCGAGCAGTACTTC. The chain couples TRBV2 to TRBJ2-7; 13 bases line up with TRBD2. Germline lookup yields CDR1 SNHLY and CDR2 FYNNEI. The CDR3 contains 14 residues. With 6 bases clipped from V and 6 bases from J, the junction kept 5 bases outside the gene matches.

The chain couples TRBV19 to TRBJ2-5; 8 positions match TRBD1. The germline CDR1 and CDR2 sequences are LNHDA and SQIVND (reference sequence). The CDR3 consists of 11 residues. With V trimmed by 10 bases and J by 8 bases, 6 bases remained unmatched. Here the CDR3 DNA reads TGTGCCACTGGACAGGGAGGTACCCAGTACTTC. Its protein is CATGQGGTQYF.

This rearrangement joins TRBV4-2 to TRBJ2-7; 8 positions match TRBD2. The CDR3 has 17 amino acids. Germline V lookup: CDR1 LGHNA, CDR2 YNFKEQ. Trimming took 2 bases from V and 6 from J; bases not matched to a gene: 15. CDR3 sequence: CASSQSWGEAGALEQYF. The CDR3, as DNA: TGTGCCAGCAGCCAATCTTGGGGCGAAGCGGGAGCCCTCGAGCAGTACTTC.

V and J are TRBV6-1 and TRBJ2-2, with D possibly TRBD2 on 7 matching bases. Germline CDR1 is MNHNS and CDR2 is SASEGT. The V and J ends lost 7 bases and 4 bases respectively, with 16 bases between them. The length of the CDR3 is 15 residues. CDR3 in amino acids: CASTSAAGATGELFF. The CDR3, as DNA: TGTGCCAGCACCTCAGCGGCGGGGGCCACCGGGGAGCTGTTTTTT.

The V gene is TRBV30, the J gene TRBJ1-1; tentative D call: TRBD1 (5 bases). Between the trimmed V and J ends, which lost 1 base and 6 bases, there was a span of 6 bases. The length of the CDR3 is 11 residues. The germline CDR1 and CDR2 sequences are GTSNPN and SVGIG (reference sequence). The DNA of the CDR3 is TGTGCCTGGAGTGCAGGGTCTGAAGCTTTCTTT. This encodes CAWSAGSEAFF.